Following are 2 T cell receptor beta chains from one sample sequenced in a study of T cells in tumors after PD-1 blockade. The table came from immunoSEQ multiplex PCR; TCRdb's copy has only in-frame clones and leaves some out. This table has approximately 50,000 clones, around four fifths appearing once. The sample was PBMCs, taken before anti-PD-1 therapy. The receptors derive from a human donor with advanced basal cell or squamous cell carcinoma (not recorded which).

J is TRBJ2-2 and V is TRBV9, with D hard to call. Trimming stripped 0 bases from V and 6 bases from J, with 6 bases between. The germline gives CDR1 SGDLS, CDR2 YYNGEE. This CDR3 has 13 residues. CDR3 in DNA: TGTGCCAGCAGCGTAGGGAGTCCCGGGGAGCTGTTTTTT. It translates to CASSVGSPGELFF.

CDR3 loop: CASRGDFYEQYF. CDR3 DNA sequence: TGTGCCAGCAGGGGCGATTTTTACGAGCAGTACTTC. The chain recombines TRBV2 with TRBJ2-7; D gene unclear. Germline V gene data show CDR1 as SNHLY and CDR2 as FYNNEI. The V end was cut by 6 bases, the J end by 4 bases, with 10 bases between. CDR3 length equals 12 residues. Together with reference TRBV2 and TRBJ2-7, the CDR3 gives the full variable domain: EPEVTQTPSHQVTQMGQEVILRCVPISNHLYFYWYRQILGQKVEFLVSFYNNEISEKSEIFDDQFSVERPDGSNFTLKIRSTKLEDSAMYFCASRGDFYEQYFGPGTRLTVT.